This TCR beta chain was observed in a study of blood T cells in healthy people across ages. Findings and limits, study-wide: Diversity was estimated from one million T cells, and these estimates were considered underestimates.

In its sample, this clonotype was seen many times. Its antigen is not known. Combining a sample-barcoded 5' primer with a J-beta primer mix, a second PCR ran for about 7 to 11 cycles. TCRdb reprocessed the 5' RACE reads via MiXCR and lists one record per CDR3 protein. Among approximately 320,000 distinct CDR3 sequences listed, roughly 26% were seen once. The sequenced sample was blood. The clonotype originates from a woman in her 70s in good health.

The CDR3 loop reads CASRGGTVNTEAFF. The CDR3 DNA follows: TGTGCTAGTAGAGGGGGCACGGTGAACACTGAAGCTTTCTTT. The chain has TRBV12-5 and TRBJ1-1; TRBD1 matches at 7 bases. With V trimmed by 8 bases and J by 0 bases, 6 bases remained unmatched. Germline V gene data show CDR1 as LGHNT and CDR2 as FRNRAP. The CDR3 loop spans 14 amino acids.